This T cell receptor (beta chain) was recovered during a study of T cells in tumors after PD-1 blockade. About the study: Daily vismodegib 150 mg continued in a subset of anti-PD-1-treated patients.

Per germline, CDR1 SGHTA and CDR2 FQGTGA. With 5 bases removed from V and 5 bases from J, the gap between germline ends came to 7 bases. The CDR3 length is 12 residues. Assay used: immunoSEQ multiplex PCR; TCRdb lists only in-frame clones, some missing. The sample has 32,000 or so clones, roughly 78% seen once; the top ten hold around 40%. The clonotype comes from a human donor with basal cell carcinoma. The V call is TRBV7-3, the J call TRBJ2-1, with no clear D. The sample was PBMCs, taken before anti-PD-1 treatment. The CDR3 region has the DNA TGTGCCAGCAGCCTACTGAACAATGAGCAGTTCTTC. It translates to CASSLLNNEQFF.